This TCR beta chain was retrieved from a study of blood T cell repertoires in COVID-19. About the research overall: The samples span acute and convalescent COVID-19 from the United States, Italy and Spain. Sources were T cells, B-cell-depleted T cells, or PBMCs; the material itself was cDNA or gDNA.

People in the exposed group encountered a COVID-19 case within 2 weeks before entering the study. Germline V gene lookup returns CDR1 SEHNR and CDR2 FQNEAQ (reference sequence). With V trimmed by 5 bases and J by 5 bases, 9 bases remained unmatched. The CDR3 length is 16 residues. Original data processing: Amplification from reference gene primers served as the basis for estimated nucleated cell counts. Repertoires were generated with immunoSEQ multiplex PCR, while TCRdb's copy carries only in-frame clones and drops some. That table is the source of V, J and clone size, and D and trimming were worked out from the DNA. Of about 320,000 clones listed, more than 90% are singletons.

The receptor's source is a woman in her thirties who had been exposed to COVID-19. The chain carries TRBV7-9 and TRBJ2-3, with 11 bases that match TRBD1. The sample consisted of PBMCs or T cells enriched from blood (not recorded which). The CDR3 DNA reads TGTGCCAGCAGCGGACAGGGGGCTGTGTTGCTAGATACGCAGTATTTT. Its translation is CASSGQGAVLLDTQYF.